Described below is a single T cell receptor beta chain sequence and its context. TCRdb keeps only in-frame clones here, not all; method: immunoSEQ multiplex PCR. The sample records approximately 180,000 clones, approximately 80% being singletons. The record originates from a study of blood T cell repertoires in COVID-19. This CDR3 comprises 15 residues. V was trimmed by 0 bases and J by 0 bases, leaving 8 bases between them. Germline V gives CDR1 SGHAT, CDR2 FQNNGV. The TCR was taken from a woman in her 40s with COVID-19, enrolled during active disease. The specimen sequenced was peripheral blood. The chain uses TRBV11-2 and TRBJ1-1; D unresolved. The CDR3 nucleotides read TGTGCCAGCAGCTTAGATAGCGGTATGAACACTGAAGCTTTCTTT. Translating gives CASSLDSGMNTEAFF.